Here is one T cell receptor beta chain with its context. This specimen comes from a study of blood T cell repertoires in COVID-19. About the research overall: The United States, Italy and Spain were the sources of the acute and convalescent COVID-19 samples.

Germline assignment: CDR1 MDHEN and CDR2 SYDVKM. This CDR3 region has 13 residues. V lost 7 bases to trimming and J lost 4 bases, with 13 bases between them. Enrollees, about 18 to 89 years old, lived in about two dozen US areas. Participant-given clinical history determined each cohort assignment. Two negative PCRs, clearance, or symptom resolution characterized the recovered Cohort 3 donors. Produced via immunoSEQ multiplex PCR; TCRdb's table is partial and in-frame only. The sample has about 130,000 clones, approximately 80% seen once; the top ten hold more than 5%. The chain recombines TRBV28 with TRBJ1-1; TRBD1 is a possible D gene (5 bases). The material sequenced was PBMCs or T cells enriched from blood (not recorded which). This receptor was identified in a woman aged 45-59 years who had recovered from COVID-19. CDR3: CASITRVVTEAFF. CDR3 nucleotide sequence: TGTGCCAGCATTACCAGGGTAGTCACTGAAGCTTTCTTT.